This entry features one T cell receptor beta chain sequence. Its antigen is as yet unknown. Germline assignment: CDR1 SGHTS and CDR2 YDEGEE. Trimming cost V 5 bases and J 5 bases, with 16 bases left between them. This CDR3 has 15 amino acids. The donors, all of them Caucasian adults, lived in Nashville, Tennessee. TCRdb keeps only in-frame clones here, not all; method: immunoSEQ multiplex PCR. The sample consists of about 490,000 clones, about 78% of them appearing once. The data derive from a study of shared clonotypes between healthy human individuals. Study observations and caveats: Only blood was sampled; tissue repertoires likely differ.

The clonotype was recovered from a woman aged 40 to 49 in good health. Some clones in this sample may be carry-over from other donors' samples. Input material: PBMCs. The J gene is TRBJ2-2, the V gene TRBV5-8, with TRBD2 as a possible D gene (6 bases). The CDR3 nucleotides read TGTGCCAGCAGTTCCCCAGGGAGGATAACCGGGGAGCTGTTTTTT. This codes for CASSSPGRITGELFF. Drawing the rest from reference TRBV5-8 and TRBJ2-2, the complete variable domain is EAGVTQSPTHLIKTRGQQATLRCSPISGHTSVYWYQQALGLGLQFLLWYDEGEERNRGNFPPRFSGRQFPNYSSELNVNALELEDSALYLCASSSPGRITGELFFGEGSRLTVL.